What follows is one T cell receptor beta chain and its context. The target antigen is unknown. The J segment lost 6 bases and the V segment lost 1 base, leaving 12 bases of the junction unmatched. This CDR3 comprises 16 residues. Germline CDR1 is SGHNT and CDR2 is YYREEE (reference sequence). Peripheral blood came from all dose cohorts at three timepoints. Here immunoSEQ multiplex PCR was the method, and the copy in TCRdb shows in-frame clones only, minus some. The table lists about 61,000 clones, more than 65% of them singletons. This sample is part of a study of OX40 agonist ivuxolimab in advanced cancers. Broader study findings: More expanded clones were seen, on average, in CD8+ T cells than in CD4+.

The sequencing here drew on CD4+ or CD8+ T cells sorted from blood, taken in a trial of the OX40 agonist ivuxolimab. This receptor was obtained from an adult with an advanced solid tumor such as melanoma, head and neck, liver or kidney cancer. V usage is TRBV5-4 and J usage is TRBJ2-7, with TRBD2 matching over 8 bases. The CDR3 DNA is TGTGCCAGCAGCTTGCCCGGGGAGCGGGGGTCCACCGAGCAGTACTTC. Its translation: CASSLPGERGSTEQYF.